The 11 T cell receptor beta chains reported below all come from one sample, sequenced in a study of T cell clusters in autoimmune cytopenias. TRB was amplified from roughly 250 ng of peripheral blood genomic DNA per sample. Multiplex touch-down PCR amplified TRB using TRB-A and TRB-B pools in one tube. TCRdb re-called the multiplex PCR reads; one entry per CDR3 protein, DNA not given. The repertoire shows about 890 distinct CDR3 sequences; the top ten hold roughly two thirds. Sequencing was done on a sample of peripheral blood. The receptors come from a human donor with an autoimmune cytopenia or autoimmune hepatitis (not recorded which).

This clonotype is classed as medium-sized by frequency. The chain joins TRBV6-2 or TRBV6-3 to TRBJ2-1; TCRdb reports TRBD2, a call that lacks DNA to check it against. The CDR3 sequence is 15 residues long. Germline V CDR1 and CDR2: MNHEY, SVGEGT. The CDR3 loop is CASGTSGGASREQFF.

This chain connects TRBV6-5 to TRBJ1-5; lacking DNA, the TRBD1 call made by TCRdb goes unchecked. Germline V gene lookup returns CDR1 MNHEY and CDR2 SVGAGI. This CDR3 comprises 16 residues. CDR3 sequence reads: CASSYSGAYSNQPQHF.

This clonotype is classed as medium-sized by frequency. The chain recombines TRBV27 with TRBJ2-3; TCRdb lists TRBD1, though no DNA is available to test this call. Germline V CDR1 and CDR2: MNHEY, SMNVEV (reference sequence). This CDR3 comprises 18 residues. The CDR3 reads CASSPRVGTTVHTDTQYF.

This clonotype is deemed medium-sized by its frequency. The rearrangement links TRBV7-4 to TRBJ2-3; TCRdb selects TRBD2, and the lack of DNA leaves this call unchecked. The CDR3 spans 16 residues. Per the germline V gene, CDR1 is SGHVT and CDR2 is SQSDAQ. The CDR3 spells CASSCRAGGPGDTQYF.

The chain links TRBV24-1 to TRBJ2-6; absent DNA, TCRdb's TRBD1 call cannot be checked. The CDR3 runs to 18 residues. Germline V gene data show CDR1 as KGHDR and CDR2 as SFDVKD. The CDR3 here is CATSGLTGGPSGANVLTF.

According to its frequency, this clonotype is hyperexpanded. This rearrangement joins TRBV19 to TRBJ2-1; TCRdb gives TRBD1 as the D gene, but with no DNA this cannot be confirmed. Germline CDR1 and CDR2: LNHDA and SQIVND (reference sequence). This CDR3 is built from 15 residues. CDR3 sequence reads: CASSIGTGGANEQFF.

By frequency, this clonotype registers medium-sized. This chain connects TRBV29-1 to TRBJ1-2. From germline, CDR1 is SQVTM and CDR2 ANQGSEA. CDR3 length: 14 amino acids. The CDR3 is CSVAPLADLYGYTF.

By frequency, this clonotype registers medium-sized (0.01 to 0.1%). This chain connects TRBV29-1 to TRBJ2-2; there is no DNA to check the TCRdb D call of TRBD1. This CDR3 has 19 amino acids. Germline V gene sequence: CDR1 SQVTM, CDR2 ANQGSEA. CDR3 region: CSVLFARGGLSPSPGELFF.

V gene TRBV7-6 combines with J gene TRBJ2-7; with no DNA, the TCRdb D assignment of TRBD1 cannot be verified. Germline lookup yields CDR1 SGHVS and CDR2 FNYEAQ. CDR3 length equals 19 residues. CDR3: CASSLNRDRDLSSSYEQYF.

This clonotype counts as medium-sized by frequency. The rearrangement uses TRBV6-5 and TRBJ2-7; the D call of TRBD1 rests on TCRdb alone, since no DNA is present to check it. This CDR3 region has 14 residues. CDR1 MNHEY and CDR2 SVGAGI come from the germline V gene. CDR3 amino acids: CASSYVQGGGEQYF.

The chain carries TRBV29-1 and TRBJ1-1. CDR1 is SQVTM, CDR2 ANQGSEA, per germline. This CDR3 contains 16 residues. CDR3 in amino acids: CSVVGLEDPTFSEAFF.